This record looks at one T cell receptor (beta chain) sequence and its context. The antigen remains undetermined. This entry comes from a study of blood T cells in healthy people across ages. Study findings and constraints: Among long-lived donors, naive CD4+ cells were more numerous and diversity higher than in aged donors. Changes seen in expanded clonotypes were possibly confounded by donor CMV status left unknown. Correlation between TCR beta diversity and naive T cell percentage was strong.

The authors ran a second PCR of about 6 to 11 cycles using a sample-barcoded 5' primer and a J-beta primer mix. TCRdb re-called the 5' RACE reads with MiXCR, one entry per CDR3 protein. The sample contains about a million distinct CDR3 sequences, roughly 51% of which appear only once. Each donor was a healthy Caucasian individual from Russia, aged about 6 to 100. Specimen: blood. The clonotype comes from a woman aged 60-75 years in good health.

The CDR3 DNA reads as TGCAGCGTTGCAGGGGGGGAAAGGCTCTTGTACGAGCAGTACTTC. Its translation: CSVAGGERLLYEQYF. The gene calls are TRBV29-1 and TRBJ2-7; TRBD1 or TRBD2 may be the D gene (7 bases each). Germline CDR1 SQVTM, CDR2 ANQGSEA. This CDR3 comprises 15 residues. V gave up 4 bases and J gave up 4 bases, with 20 bases separating them.